The 4 T cell receptor beta chains reported below all come from one sample, sequenced in a study of PD-L1 blockade in urothelial cancer. The time point here: pretreatment peripheral blood. The table came from immunoSEQ multiplex PCR; TCRdb's copy has only in-frame clones and leaves some out. In the table there are over 45,000 clones, 70% to 90% of which are singletons. Sequenced material: PBMCs, taken around atezolizumab (anti-PD-L1) treatment. These receptors came from a man aged 55 to 70 with urothelial cancer.

The chain recombines TRBV19 with TRBJ1-2, with 8 positions matching TRBD1. CDR3 length: 15 residues. V was pared by 1 base and J by 4 bases, with 5 bases of the junction left unmatched. Germline V gene sequence: CDR1 LNHDA, CDR2 SQIVND (reference sequence). In nucleotides, the CDR3 is TGTGCCAGTAGTATAGTTGGACAGGGTTTCTATGGCTACACCTTC. Its translation: CASSIVGQGFYGYTF.

The V gene is TRBV7-6, the J gene TRBJ2-5; possibly TRBD1 for D (5 bases). The CDR3 is made up of 14 amino acids. V was clipped by 2 bases and J by 4 bases, with 11 bases between them. Germline loops: CDR1 SGHVS, CDR2 FNYEAQ. CDR3 nucleotide sequence: TGTGCCAGCAGCTTAAGAGCGACAGCAGAGACCCAGTACTTC. Protein: CASSLRATAETQYF.

The chain couples TRBV6-1 to TRBJ2-7; TRBD1 might be the D (6 bases). The germline V gene encodes CDR1 MNHNS and CDR2 SASEGT. This CDR3 has 11 residues. The CDR3 bases are TGTGCAGGGGGTTCGGACCACGAGCAGTACTTC. This encodes CAGGSDHEQYF.

This clone was seen just once. CDR3 DNA: TGTGCCAGGGGTAGGGGCGCGTCCTACGAGCAGTACTTC. Translating it yields CARGRGASYEQYF. The genes are TRBV2 and TRBJ2-7; maybe TRBD1 (5 bases). The CDR3 is made up of 13 amino acids. CDR1 SNHLY and CDR2 FYNNEI come from the germline V gene. Trimming stripped 9 bases from V and 1 base from J, with 13 bases between.